This T cell receptor beta chain was found in a study of blood T cells in healthy people across ages. Together with a sample-barcoded 5' primer, a J-beta primer mix was included in a second PCR lasting roughly 6 to 12 cycles. TCRdb analysed the 5' RACE reads with MiXCR anew, one entry per CDR3 protein. The sample contains more than 650,000 distinct CDR3 sequences, 22% of which appear only once. No fewer than 6 million PBMCs went into each sample. Study results and limitations: Not knowing donor CMV status may have confounded expanded clonotype changes. Per million T cells, the diversity of TCR beta decreased roughly linearly as age advanced. PBMCs were not sorted, which prevented a conclusive comparison of naive versus antigen-experienced cells.

J gave up 5 bases and V 2 bases, and 13 bases lay outside the gene matches. From germline, CDR1 is SGDLS and CDR2 YYNGEE. The CDR3 extends over 18 amino acids. The table lists this clonotype with a few counts. Its cognate antigen is unknown. Sequences were obtained from blood. The source of this sequence is a man between 65 and 85 years old in good health. The chain carries TRBV9 and TRBJ1-1, with 12 bases fitting TRBD1. In DNA form, the CDR3 reads TGTGCCAGCAGCGTCGGCCCCGCGGGACAGGGGGCGAAAACTGAAGCTTTCTTT. Translated, it gives CASSVGPAGQGAKTEAFF.